This T cell receptor (beta chain) was profiled in a study of response to subunit inactivated influenza vaccine. Study-wide points: Researchers suggested that each seasonal influenza vaccination recruits few new T cells.

TCRdb fed the RT-PCR reads into MiXCR, producing one record per CDR3 protein. Of 800,000 to 1,000,000 distinct CDR3 sequences detected, 21% appear once; the ten largest clones hold 9.5% to 13%. V dropped 5 bases and J dropped 3; count of bases not matched to a gene: 7. Looked up from germline, CDR1 is SEHNR and CDR2 is FQNEAQ (reference sequence). This CDR3 contains 15 residues. This clonotype has a count of ten or more. What it binds is unknown. The material sequenced was PBMCs from blood, taken around 5 days after vaccination. The chain uses TRBV7-9 and TRBJ1-2, with 9 bases aligning to TRBD1. The TCR comes from a man aged 50-60 years who received an inactivated influenza vaccine. The DNA of the CDR3 is TGTGCCAGCAGCGACCGGGACAGGGTATACTATGGCTACACCTTC. Amino acids: CASSDRDRVYYGYTF.